This TCR beta chain was found in a study of T-cell reconstitution after alpha-beta-depleted transplantation in children (dated by TCRdb to the mid-2010s). Context from the whole study: Using TCR repertoire profiling, the study followed T-cell immune reconstitution in a quantitative way in children after TCRalphabeta/CD19-depleted allogeneic hematopoietic cell transplantation.

The research as a whole found: Apparently early alphabetaT-cell count recovery about two months after transplant reportedly relied on only several hundred rapidly expanded clones derived from non-depleted graft cells. The frequencies of hyperexpanded clones fell over the following months, and after one year, T-cell counts and TCRbeta diversity were mostly attributed to newly produced T cells. In some patients, the high TCRbeta diversity seen at day 60 was put down to recipient T cells and intrathymic progenitors that had survived conditioning.

Receptors were amplified or captured by PCR. Sequenced using an Illumina HiSeq 2500. Molecular barcoding was employed in the preparation of TCR libraries, with unique molecular identifiers being used to normalize TCRbeta repertoire quantification. TCRdb cleaned the public reads at Q25 with fastp, built clones with MiXCR and kept in-frame beta chains. Entries that share a CDR3 protein sequence are merged under the most common genes and DNA. For this sample there are 300,000 or so distinct CDR3 sequences; roughly 21% appear just once. The ten largest clonotypes hold 11% of the sample. The sample's treatment or condition label is to be understood as: allogeneic hematopoietic cell transplantation with graft depleted of TCRalphabeta T cells and CD19 B cells. Transplant recipients were children who received TCRalphabeta/CD19-depleted allogeneic hematopoietic cell grafts. To note about this clonotype: It lacks a known antigen. Nothing much larger sits one base from this clone, and base qualities are not available.

Spanning cysteine to phenylalanine, the CDR3 consists of 14 amino acids. The read is trimmed to its CDR3 DNA, 42 bases read in frame from base 1. Ends trimmed: V by 4 bases, J by 7 bases; bases unmatched to a gene: 9. This receptor was taken from a male patient between 10 and 17 years old who had a stem cell transplant for acute lymphoblastic leukemia, so the T cells may come from the graft donor. The receptor chain draws on TRBV12-3 or TRBV12-4 and TRBJ1-2; 7 central bases correspond to TRBD1. The input for sequencing was PBMCs, mostly from graft donor cells, taken 180 days after TCRalphabeta/CD19-depleted stem cell transplant. The base sequence is TGTGCCAGCAGTTCTCGACAGGGTACTCGTGGCTACACCTTC. This encodes CASSSRQGTRGYTF.